The rows below give T cell receptor beta chains drawn from one sample of a study of persistence of HIV-infected CD4 T cells. Sequencing was performed with immunoSEQ multiplex PCR; in TCRdb, only in-frame clones are kept and a portion is missing. The data contain approximately 7,000 clones, roughly three quarters of them seen just once; the ten biggest clones take up roughly 70%. These receptors have no identified antigens. This sample comprised CD4+ T cells sorted from PBMCs after roughly 19-hour stimulation, obtained from a patient who received antiretroviral therapy. The source is an adult woman with HIV who was CMV-seropositive. Each CDR3 is given with its conserved first and last residue. A D gene is named only where the DNA matches it firmly. The size entry is marked missing in some rows and otherwise reads once, few, many or a size class.

d_call	v_call	clone_size	j_call	cdr3_aa	cdr3_nt
NA	TRBV2	NA	TRBJ2-5	CASSEALETQYF	TGTGCCAGCAGTGAAGCGCTGGAGACCCAGTACTTC
TRBD1	TRBV5-1	NA	TRBJ1-2	CASSPEGQGARGYTF	TGCGCCAGCAGCCCGGAGGGACAGGGGGCACGCGGCTACACCTTC
TRBD2	TRBV28	NA	TRBJ2-1	CATAPLGTRIHNEQFF	TGTGCCACCGCCCCCCTAGGGACTAGGATCCACAATGAGCAGTTCTTC
NA	TRBV6-5	NA	TRBJ1-1	CASSYSWQGRTEAFF	TGTGCCAGCAGTTATTCCTGGCAGGGGCGGACTGAAGCTTTCTTT
NA	TRBV3-1/TRBV3-2	NA	TRBJ1-2	CASSRGQGTTNYGYTF	TGTGCCAGCAGCCGAGGGCAGGGTACTACTAATTATGGCTACACCTTC
NA	TRBV2	NA	TRBJ1-5	CASRTGPSNQPQHF	TGTGCCAGCAGAACAGGACCAAGCAATCAGCCCCAGCATTTT
TRBD1	TRBV6-5	NA	TRBJ2-7	CTSKEMEGQVYEQYF	TGTACCAGCAAGGAAATGGAGGGACAGGTCTACGAGCAGTACTTC
TRBD1	TRBV7-9	NA	TRBJ1-1	CASSKDRGVNTEAFF	TGTGCCAGCAGCAAGGACAGGGGGGTAAACACTGAAGCTTTCTTT
NA	TRBV6-5	once	TRBJ1-2	CASSYSIFGVGGHTF	TGTGCCAGCAGTTACTCGATTTTTGGAGTGGGCGGCCACACCTTC
NA	TRBV30	NA	TRBJ1-2	CAGGRGGYTF	TGTGCCGGGGGCCGGGGTGGCTACACCTTC
NA	TRBV6-5	NA	TRBJ1-1	CASSPSHLLAFF	TGTGCCAGCAGTCCCTCGCACCTGCTAGCTTTCTTT
NA	TRBV5-1	NA	TRBJ2-1	CASSFPAVGEQFF	TGCGCCAGCAGCTTTCCCGCGGTGGGTGAGCAGTTCTTC
TRBD1	TRBV19	NA	TRBJ2-3	CASSTTGGNTQYF	TGTGCCAGTAGTACGACAGGGGGCAATACGCAGTATTTT
NA	TRBV29-1	NA	TRBJ1-1	CSVGENTEAFF	TGCAGCGTTGGAGAAAATACTGAAGCTTTCTTT
TRBD1	TRBV28	NA	TRBJ1-2	CASSQQGAKDTF	TGTGCCAGCAGCCAACAGGGGGCGAAGGACACCTTC
NA	TRBV7-2	NA	TRBJ2-7	CASSLARGKPYEQYF	TGTGCCAGCAGCCTTGCTAGGGGGAAACCCTACGAGCAGTACTTC
NA	TRBV29-1	NA	TRBJ2-7	CSVNGNPHEQYF	TGCAGCGTTAACGGGAACCCCCACGAGCAGTACTTC
NA	TRBV3-1/TRBV3-2	NA	TRBJ1-3	CASSQMPGSGNTIYF	TGTGCCAGCAGCCAAATGCCCGGCTCTGGAAACACCATATATTTT
NA	TRBV19	NA	TRBJ2-7	CASSVLESSYEQYF	TGTGCCAGTAGTGTCCTGGAGAGCTCCTACGAGCAGTACTTC
TRBD1	TRBV18	NA	TRBJ2-3	CASSPDRVVTDTQYF	TGTGCCAGCTCACCTGACAGGGTGGTCACAGATACGCAGTATTTT
NA	TRBV7-6	NA	TRBJ1-3	CASSPRLYSGNTIYF	TGTGCCAGCAGCCCTAGGCTGTACTCTGGAAACACCATATATTTT
NA	TRBV5-1	few	TRBJ1-1	CASSLDQTRGAEAFF	TGCGCCAGCAGCTTGGATCAAACCCGGGGAGCTGAAGCTTTCTTT
NA	TRBV4-3	NA	TRBJ2-1	CASSREYSNNHNEQFF	TGCGCCAGCAGCCGAGAATACTCGAACAATCACAATGAGCAGTTCTTC
NA	TRBV5-6	NA	TRBJ1-2	CASSLRAVGYTF	TGTGCCAGCAGCTTGAGGGCTGTTGGCTACACCTTC
NA	TRBV12-5	NA	TRBJ2-3	CASGLSNQRGLSTDTQYF	TGTGCTAGTGGTTTGTCAAACCAAAGGGGGTTAAGCACAGATACGCAGTATTTT
NA	TRBV29-1	once	TRBJ1-2	CSVGAGGAQYGYTF	TGCAGCGTCGGAGCTGGGGGAGCCCAGTATGGCTACACCTTC
NA	TRBV9	once	TRBJ1-1	CASSVGLGMDTEAFF	TGTGCCAGCAGCGTAGGTCTGGGAATGGACACTGAAGCTTTCTTT
TRBD1	TRBV19	NA	TRBJ1-5	CASSLAGTGRLNQPQHF	TGTGCCAGTAGTTTGGCCGGGACAGGGAGACTTAATCAGCCCCAGCATTTT
NA	TRBV7-2	few	TRBJ2-3	CASSVPGITDTQYF	TGTGCCAGCAGCGTACCAGGGATCACAGATACGCAGTATTTT
TRBD1	TRBV7-8	NA	TRBJ2-3	CATIGTGGKDTQYF	TGTGCCACCATAGGGACAGGGGGCAAAGATACGCAGTATTTT
NA	TRBV2	NA	TRBJ1-1	CASSSESTEAFF	TGTGCCAGCAGCTCAGAAAGCACTGAAGCTTTCTTT
TRBD1	TRBV5-1	NA	TRBJ1-2	CASSLQGASYGYTF	TGCGCCAGCAGCTTACAGGGGGCTAGCTATGGCTACACCTTC
TRBD2	TRBV7-2	once	TRBJ2-7	CASRDPGTSGGVTYEQYF	TGTGCCAGCAGGGACCCAGGGACTAGCGGGGGGGTTACCTACGAGCAGTACTTC
NA	TRBV18	NA	TRBJ2-3	CASSPLVGDTQYF	TGTGCCAGCTCACCCCTCGTAGGAGATACGCAGTATTTT
NA	TRBV2	NA	TRBJ1-6	CASSAGEHHSPLHF	TGTGCCAGCAGTGCCGGGGAACACCATTCACCCCTCCACTTT
TRBD1	TRBV7-2	NA	TRBJ1-2	CASSSGQGSGYTF	TGTGCCAGCAGCTCGGGACAGGGGAGCGGCTACACCTTC
NA	TRBV29-1	NA	TRBJ2-3	CSARPGGGTDTQYF	TGCAGCGCCCGCCCCGGGGGTGGCACAGATACGCAGTATTTT
NA	TRBV7-9	few	TRBJ1-1	CASSSGPGRGNTEAFF	TGTGCCAGCAGCTCCGGGCCAGGGAGGGGGAACACTGAAGCTTTCTTT
TRBD1	TRBV27	NA	TRBJ2-1	CASSAGPGQGVEQFF	TGTGCCAGCAGTGCGGGACCGGGACAGGGGGTTGAGCAGTTCTTC
TRBD2	TRBV7-2	once	TRBJ2-5	CASSRTRGETQYF	TGTGCCAGCAGCCGGACTAGAGGGGAGACCCAGTACTTC
NA	TRBV3-1/TRBV3-2	NA	TRBJ2-5	CASSQRGLGEGETQYF	TGTGCCAGCAGCCAAAGAGGACTCGGAGAGGGGGAGACCCAGTACTTC
NA	TRBV7-2	NA	TRBJ1-4	CASSLSGSGNEKLFF	TGTGCCAGCAGCTTATCGGGCAGCGGGAATGAAAAACTGTTTTTT
TRBD1	TRBV9	once	TRBJ2-6	CASGQGANSGANVLTF	TGTGCCAGCGGCCAGGGGGCTAACTCTGGGGCCAACGTCCTGACTTTC
NA	TRBV5-1	NA	TRBJ2-3	CASSLGLSGTDTQYF	TGCGCCAGCAGCTTGGGACTATCAGGCACAGATACGCAGTATTTT
NA	TRBV19	NA	TRBJ1-4	CASSTVSATNEKLFF	TGTGCCAGTAGTACGGTCTCTGCAACTAATGAAAAACTGTTTTTT
NA	TRBV29-1	NA	TRBJ1-4	CSVETGANEKLFF	TGCAGCGTTGAAACAGGAGCTAATGAAAAACTGTTTTTT
TRBD1	TRBV5-1	NA	TRBJ2-7	CASSLGGQGAAYEQYF	TGCGCCAGCAGCTTGGGCGGACAGGGGGCAGCCTACGAGCAGTACTTC
NA	TRBV2	NA	TRBJ2-3	CASKLGGSTDTQYF	TGTGCCAGCAAACTCGGGGGAAGCACAGATACGCAGTATTTT